This TCR beta chain was captured by sequencing in a study of identical twins. CDR3 length: 14 amino acids. Germline loops: CDR1 KGHSH, CDR2 LQKENI. V shed 2 bases, J shed 10 bases, and the junction held 3 bases outside the gene matches. TCRdb reprocessed the 5' RACE reads via MiXCR and lists one record per CDR3 protein. The table records 470,000 or so distinct CDR3 sequences, about 24% of them present only once. This clonotype showed up many times. Another study also made use of these data, one on T cells expressing NK-cell markers. This second report adds: An anti-gamma-delta TCR antibody restricted sorting to alpha-beta TCR T cells in several experiments.

Material for sequencing was CD4+ T cells sorted from blood. This rearrangement joins TRBV18 to TRBJ1-6; 9 nucleotides align to TRBD1. The TCR was taken from a woman younger than 30 in good health. The CDR3 loop is CASSPEGQGSPLHF. CDR3 DNA sequence: TGTGCCAGCTCACCAGAAGGACAGGGGTCACCCCTCCACTTT.